The rows below give T cell receptor beta chains drawn from one sample of a study of CD8+CD57+ T cells in acquired aplastic anemia. MiXCR was run by TCRdb on the reads, yielding one entry per CDR3 protein. The table has some 290,000 distinct CDR3 sequences, roughly 50% seen once. Material: sorted CD4+, CD8+, or CD8+CD57+ T cells (not recorded which) from PBMCs. All receptors come from a human donor with severe aplastic anemia or a healthy control (not recorded which). CDR3s include the opening cysteine and the closing phenylalanine or tryptophan. D genes are given only for firm matches. Not all rows give a size; the values are once, few, many and, for expanded clones, a class.

v_call	j_call	d_call	clone_size	cdr3_aa	cdr3_nt
TRBV29-1	TRBJ2-7	NA	NA	CSVGGAGAPYEQYF	TGCAGCGTTGGGGGGGCAGGAGCTCCCTACGAGCAGTACTTC
TRBV7-9	TRBJ1-6	TRBD1	few	CASRQGRESPLHF	TGTGCCAGCCGACAGGGTAGAGAATCACCCCTCCACTTT
TRBV5-1	TRBJ1-2	TRBD1	NA	CASSLTEGARGGYTF	TGCGCCAGCAGCTTGACGGAGGGGGCGCGAGGTGGCTACACCTTC
TRBV9	TRBJ2-7	NA	NA	CASSKLPGAYEQYF	TGTGCCAGCAGCAAACTACCGGGAGCCTACGAGCAGTACTTC
TRBV10-1	TRBJ2-7	TRBD2	NA	CASSEGAGSYEQYF	TGCGCCAGCAGTGAGGGAGCGGGGAGCTACGAGCAGTACTTC
TRBV29-1	TRBJ1-4	TRBD1	NA	CSVAARGREKLFF	TGCAGCGTGGCGGCCAGGGGGCGTGAAAAACTGTTTTTT
TRBV7-9	TRBJ2-1	NA	few	CASSTAGSGGYNEQFF	TGTGCCAGCAGCACCGCCGGCAGCGGCGGCTACAATGAGCAGTTCTTC
TRBV5-6	TRBJ2-5	NA	once	CASSLVDSNQPQYF	TGTGCCAGCAGCTTAGTGGATAGCAATCAGCCCCAGTACTTC
TRBV12-3/TRBV12-4	TRBJ2-3	TRBD1	NA	CASRPGQGLRSSYNEQYF	TGTGCCAGCAGACCGGGACAGGGGTTGCGGAGCTCCTACAATGAGCAGTATTTT
TRBV20-1	TRBJ2-7	TRBD2	NA	CSAPIAGVSYEQYF	TGCAGTGCGCCGATAGCGGGGGTCTCCTACGAGCAGTACTTC
TRBV15	TRBJ2-7	NA	NA	CATSRGSALTYEQYF	TGTGCCACCAGCAGGGGTAGCGCCCTGACCTACGAGCAGTACTTC
TRBV5-6	TRBJ2-7	NA	NA	CASSSRRKGVLPYEQYF	TGTGCCAGCAGCAGTCGGCGGAAAGGGGTCCTGCCCTACGAGCAGTACTTC
TRBV6-5	TRBJ2-7	NA	many	CASSSPGTYEQYF	TGTGCCAGCAGTTCCCCGGGTACCTACGAGCAGTACTTC
TRBV7-3	TRBJ2-6	NA	NA	CASSQGGLGANVLTF	TGTGCCAGCAGCCAGGGGGGGCTTGGGGCCAACGTCCTGACTTTC
TRBV28	TRBJ2-3	TRBD2	NA	CASRLGTSTETQYF	TGTGCCAGTAGGCTCGGGACTAGCACAGAAACGCAGTATTTT
TRBV5-1	TRBJ2-7	TRBD1	NA	CASSLEGQGYEQYF	TGCGCCAGCAGCTTGGAGGGACAGGGATACGAGCAGTACTTC
TRBV29-1	TRBJ1-2	TRBD1	many	CSVVGTGGERFYGYTF	TGCAGCGTTGTAGGGACAGGGGGCGAACGTTTCTATGGCTACACCTTC
TRBV15	TRBJ1-6	NA	NA	CATSRATGGVDSPLHF	TGTGCCACCAGCAGAGCAACCGGTGGGGTCGATTCACCCCTCCACTTT
TRBV29-1	TRBJ2-5	NA	NA	CSVGLRGLTQETQYF	TGCAGCGTTGGTTTGCGGGGGCTTACTCAAGAGACCCAGTACTTC
TRBV10-3	TRBJ2-2	NA	NA	CAISDTSGELFF	TGTGCCATCAGTGATACTAGCGGGGAGCTGTTTTTT
TRBV10-2	TRBJ1-3	TRBD1	NA	CASGGTGFGNTIYF	TGCGCCAGCGGCGGGACAGGGTTCGGAAACACCATATATTTT
TRBV7-7	TRBJ2-5	NA	few	CASSPSQGTQETQYF	TGTGCCAGCAGCCCCAGCCAGGGTACGCAAGAGACCCAGTACTTC
TRBV19	TRBJ1-6	NA	NA	CASSIAPGSYNSPLHF	TGTGCCAGTAGTATAGCCCCGGGCTCCTATAATTCACCCCTCCACTTT